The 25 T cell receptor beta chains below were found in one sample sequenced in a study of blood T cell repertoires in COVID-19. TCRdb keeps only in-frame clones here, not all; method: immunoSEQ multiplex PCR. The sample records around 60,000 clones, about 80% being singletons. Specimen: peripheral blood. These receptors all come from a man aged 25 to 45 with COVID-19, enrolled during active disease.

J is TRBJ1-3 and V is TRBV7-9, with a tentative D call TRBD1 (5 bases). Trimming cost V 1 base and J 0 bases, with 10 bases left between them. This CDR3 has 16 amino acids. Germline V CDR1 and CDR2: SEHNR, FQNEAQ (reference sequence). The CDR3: CASSLDLDSSGNTIYF. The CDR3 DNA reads TGTGCCAGCAGCTTAGATTTAGACAGCTCTGGAAACACCATATATTTT. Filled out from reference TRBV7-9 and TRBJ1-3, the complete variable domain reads DTGVSQNPRHKITKRGQNVTFRCDPISEHNRLYWYRQTLGQGPEFLTYFQNEAQLEKSRLLSDRFSAERPKGSFSTLEIQRTEQGDSAMYLCASSLDLDSSGNTIYFGEGSWLTVV.

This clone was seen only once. In DNA, the CDR3 is TGTGCCAGCAGTGACATAGTCGGGACAGATACGCAGTATTTT. Translating gives CASSDIVGTDTQYF. The gene calls are TRBV2 and TRBJ2-3; D ambiguous. The CDR3 has 14 residues. Germline V gene sequence: CDR1 SNHLY, CDR2 FYNNEI. V was pared by 3 bases and J by 3 bases, with 10 bases between.

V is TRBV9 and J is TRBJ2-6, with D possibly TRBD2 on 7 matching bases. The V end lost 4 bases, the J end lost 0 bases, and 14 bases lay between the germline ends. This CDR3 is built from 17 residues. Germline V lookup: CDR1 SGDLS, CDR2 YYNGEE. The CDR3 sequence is CASSRGGDNSGANVLTF. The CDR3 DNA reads TGTGCCAGCAGCCGAGGGGGGGACAACTCTGGGGCCAACGTCCTGACTTTC.

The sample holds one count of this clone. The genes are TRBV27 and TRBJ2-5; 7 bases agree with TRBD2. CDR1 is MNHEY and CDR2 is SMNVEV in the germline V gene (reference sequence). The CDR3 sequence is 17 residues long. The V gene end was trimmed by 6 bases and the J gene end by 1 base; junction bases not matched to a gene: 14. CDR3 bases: TGTGCCAGCAGGGGGGGGAGGGCAGGGTTCCTCCAAGAGACCCAGTACTTC. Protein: CASRGGRAGFLQETQYF.

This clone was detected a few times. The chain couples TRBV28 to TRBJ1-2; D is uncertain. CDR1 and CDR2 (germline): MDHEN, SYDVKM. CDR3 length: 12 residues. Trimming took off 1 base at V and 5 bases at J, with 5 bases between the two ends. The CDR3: CASSLYEYGYTF. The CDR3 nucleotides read TGTGCCAGCAGTTTATACGAGTATGGCTACACCTTC.

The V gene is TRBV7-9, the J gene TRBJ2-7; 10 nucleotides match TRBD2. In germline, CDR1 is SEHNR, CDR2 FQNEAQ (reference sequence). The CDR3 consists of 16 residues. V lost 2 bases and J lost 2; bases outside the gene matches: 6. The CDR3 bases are TGTGCCAGCAGCTTACTAGCGGGAGAGCTGGCCTACGAGCAGTACTTC. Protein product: CASSLLAGELAYEQYF.

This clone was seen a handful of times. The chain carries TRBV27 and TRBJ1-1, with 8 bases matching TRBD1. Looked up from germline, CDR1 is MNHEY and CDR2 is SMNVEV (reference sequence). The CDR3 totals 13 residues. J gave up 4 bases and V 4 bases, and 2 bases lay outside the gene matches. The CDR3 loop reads CASSWTGTTEAFF. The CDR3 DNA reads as TGTGCCAGCAGTTGGACAGGGACCACTGAAGCTTTCTTT.

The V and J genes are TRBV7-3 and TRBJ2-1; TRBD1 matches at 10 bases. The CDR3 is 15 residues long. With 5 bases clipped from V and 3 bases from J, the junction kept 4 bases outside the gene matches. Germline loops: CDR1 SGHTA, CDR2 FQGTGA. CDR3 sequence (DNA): TGTGCCAGCAGCCCGGACAGGGGGAGCTACAATGAGCAGTTCTTC. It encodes CASSPDRGSYNEQFF. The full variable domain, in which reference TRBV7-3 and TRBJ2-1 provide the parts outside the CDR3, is GAGVSQTPSNKVTEKGKYVELRCDPISGHTALYWYRQSLGQGPEFLIYFQGTGAADDSGLPNDRFFAVRPEGSVSTLKIQRTERGDSAVYLCASSPDRGSYNEQFFGPGTRLTVL.

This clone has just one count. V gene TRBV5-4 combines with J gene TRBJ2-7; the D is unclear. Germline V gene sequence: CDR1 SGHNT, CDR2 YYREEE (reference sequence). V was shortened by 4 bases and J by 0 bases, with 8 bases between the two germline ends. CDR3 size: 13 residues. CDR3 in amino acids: CASSHSSSYEQYF. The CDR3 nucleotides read TGTGCCAGCAGCCATAGTAGCTCCTACGAGCAGTACTTC. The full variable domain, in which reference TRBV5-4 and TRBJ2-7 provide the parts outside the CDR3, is ETGVTQSPTHLIKTRGQQVTLRCSSQSGHNTVSWYQQALGQGPQFIFQYYREEENGRGNFPPRFSGLQFPNYSSELNVNALELDDSALYLCASSHSSSYEQYFGPGTRLTVT.

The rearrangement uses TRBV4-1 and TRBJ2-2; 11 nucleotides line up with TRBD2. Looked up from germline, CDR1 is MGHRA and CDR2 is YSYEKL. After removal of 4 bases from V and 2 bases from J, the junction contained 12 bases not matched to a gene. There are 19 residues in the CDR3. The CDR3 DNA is TGCGCCAGCAGCCCCTACGGCCCTAGCGGGGGGTTCAACACCGGGGAGCTGTTTTTT. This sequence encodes CASSPYGPSGGFNTGELFF.

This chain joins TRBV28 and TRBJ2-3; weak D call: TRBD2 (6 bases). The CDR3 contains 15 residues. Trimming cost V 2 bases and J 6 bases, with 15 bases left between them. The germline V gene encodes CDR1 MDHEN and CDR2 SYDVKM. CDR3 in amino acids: CASSLTPGRGDTQYF. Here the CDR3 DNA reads TGTGCCAGCAGTTTAACCCCGGGTCGGGGGGATACGCAGTATTTT.

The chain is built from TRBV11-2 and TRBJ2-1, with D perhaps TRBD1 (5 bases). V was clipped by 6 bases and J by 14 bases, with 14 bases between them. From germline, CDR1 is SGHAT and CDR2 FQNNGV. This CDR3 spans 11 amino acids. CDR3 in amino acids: CASSVGEGEFF. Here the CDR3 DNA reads TGTGCCAGCAGTGTAGGGGAAGGAGAGTTCTTC.

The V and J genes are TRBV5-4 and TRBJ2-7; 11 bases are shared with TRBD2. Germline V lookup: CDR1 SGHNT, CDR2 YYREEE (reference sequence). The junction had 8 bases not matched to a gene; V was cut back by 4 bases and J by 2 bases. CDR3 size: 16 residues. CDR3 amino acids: CASSQMEGLAAYEQYF. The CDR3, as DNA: TGTGCCAGCAGCCAAATGGAGGGACTAGCGGCCTACGAGCAGTACTTC.

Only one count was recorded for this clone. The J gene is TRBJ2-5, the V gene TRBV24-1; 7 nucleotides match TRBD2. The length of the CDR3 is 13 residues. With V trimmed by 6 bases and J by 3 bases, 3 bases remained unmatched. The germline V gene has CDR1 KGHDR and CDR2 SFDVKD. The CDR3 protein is CATSTAGEETQYF. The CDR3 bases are TGTGCCACCAGTACTGCGGGAGAAGAGACCCAGTACTTC.

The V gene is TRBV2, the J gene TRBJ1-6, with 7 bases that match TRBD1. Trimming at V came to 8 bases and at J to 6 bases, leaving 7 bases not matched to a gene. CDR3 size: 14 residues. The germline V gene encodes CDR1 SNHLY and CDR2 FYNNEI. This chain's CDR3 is CASSAQGVNSPLHF. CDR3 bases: TGTGCCAGCTCCGCGCAGGGGGTTAATTCACCCCTCCACTTT. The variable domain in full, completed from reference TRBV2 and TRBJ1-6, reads EPEVTQTPSHQVTQMGQEVILRCVPISNHLYFYWYRQILGQKVEFLVSFYNNEISEKSEIFDDQFSVERPDGSNFTLKIRSTKLEDSAMYFCASSAQGVNSPLHFGNGTRLTVT.

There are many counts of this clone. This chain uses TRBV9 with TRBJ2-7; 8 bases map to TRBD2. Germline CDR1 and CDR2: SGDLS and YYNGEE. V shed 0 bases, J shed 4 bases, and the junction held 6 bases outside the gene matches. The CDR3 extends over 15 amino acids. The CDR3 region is CASSVGPGGNYEQYF. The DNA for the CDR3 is TGTGCCAGCAGCGTAGGTCCGGGAGGGAATTACGAGCAGTACTTC.

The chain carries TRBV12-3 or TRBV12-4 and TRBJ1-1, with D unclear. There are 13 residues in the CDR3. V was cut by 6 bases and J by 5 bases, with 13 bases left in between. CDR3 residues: CASSHAGLTEAFF. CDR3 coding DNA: TGTGCCAGCAGCCATGCCGGTTTAACTGAAGCTTTCTTT.

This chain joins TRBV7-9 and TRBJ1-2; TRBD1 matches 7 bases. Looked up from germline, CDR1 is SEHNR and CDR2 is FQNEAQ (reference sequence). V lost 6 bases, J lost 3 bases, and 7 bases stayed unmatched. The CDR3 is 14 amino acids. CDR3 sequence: CASRRTGGDYGYTF. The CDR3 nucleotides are TGTGCCAGCAGACGGACAGGAGGGGACTATGGCTACACCTTC.

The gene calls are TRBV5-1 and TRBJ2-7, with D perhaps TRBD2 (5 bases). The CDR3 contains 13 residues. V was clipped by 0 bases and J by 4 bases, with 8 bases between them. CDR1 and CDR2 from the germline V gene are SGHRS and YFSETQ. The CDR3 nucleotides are TGCGCCAGCAGCTTGGTCGGGGATTACGAGCAGTACTTC. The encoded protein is CASSLVGDYEQYF.

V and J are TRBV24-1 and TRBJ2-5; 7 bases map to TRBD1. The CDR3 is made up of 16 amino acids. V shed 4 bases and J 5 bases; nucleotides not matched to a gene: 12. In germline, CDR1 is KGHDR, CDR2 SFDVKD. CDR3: CATSDPGQAAGETQYF. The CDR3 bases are TGTGCCACCAGTGACCCCGGACAGGCTGCAGGGGAGACCCAGTACTTC.

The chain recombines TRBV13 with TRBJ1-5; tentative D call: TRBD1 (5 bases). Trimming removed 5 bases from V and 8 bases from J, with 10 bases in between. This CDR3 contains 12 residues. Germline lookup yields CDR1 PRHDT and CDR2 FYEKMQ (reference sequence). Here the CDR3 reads CASSRGTEPQHF. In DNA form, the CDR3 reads TGTGCCAGCAGCAGGGGCACCGAGCCCCAGCATTTT.

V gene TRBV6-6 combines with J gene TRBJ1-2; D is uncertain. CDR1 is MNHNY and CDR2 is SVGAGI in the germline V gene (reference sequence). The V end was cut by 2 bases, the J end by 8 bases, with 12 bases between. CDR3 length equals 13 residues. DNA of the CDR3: TGTGCCAGCAGTTACCGGATGGGAGAGGGCTACACCTTC. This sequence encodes CASSYRMGEGYTF.

The CDR3 region is CASSKPKRGLVFSHEQFF. In DNA, the CDR3 is TGTGCCAGCAGCAAACCTAAGCGGGGACTAGTTTTTTCCCATGAGCAGTTCTTC. This chain joins TRBV21-1 and TRBJ2-1; the tabulated D call, TRBD2, remains unverified against the DNA. TRBV21-1 is a pseudogene segment. The CDR3 covers 18 residues.

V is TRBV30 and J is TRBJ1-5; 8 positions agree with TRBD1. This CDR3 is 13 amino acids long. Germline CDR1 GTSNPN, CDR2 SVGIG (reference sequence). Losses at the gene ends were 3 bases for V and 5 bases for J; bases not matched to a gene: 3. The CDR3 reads CAWSRGLDQPQHF. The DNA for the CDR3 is TGTGCCTGGAGCAGGGGGCTCGATCAGCCCCAGCATTTT.

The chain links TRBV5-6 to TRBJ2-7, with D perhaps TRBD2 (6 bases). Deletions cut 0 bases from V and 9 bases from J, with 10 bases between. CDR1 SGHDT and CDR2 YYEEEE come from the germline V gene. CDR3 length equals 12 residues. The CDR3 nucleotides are TGTGCCAGCAGCTTGGGTTCGGAGGGGCAGTACTTC. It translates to CASSLGSEGQYF.